These 21 T cell receptor beta chains came from one sample sequenced in a study of T cells after yellow fever vaccination. From the 5' RACE reads, TCRdb called clonotypes with MiXCR, one entry per CDR3 protein. Of some 600,000 distinct CDR3 sequences in the sample, more than 9% were seen once. This specimen consisted of PBMCs, obtained on the day of the yellow fever booster vaccination. Receptors were obtained from a man between 25 and 39 years old who received the YFV17D yellow fever vaccine.

This clonotype has more than one count but fewer than ten. This chain connects TRBV10-3 to TRBJ2-2; D unresolved. There are 15 residues in the CDR3. The germline gives CDR1 ENHRY, CDR2 SYGVKD. Trimming took off 3 bases at V and 1 base at J, with 9 bases between the two ends. The CDR3 DNA reads TGTGCCATCAGTGACCTGGGTCAGAACACCGGGGAGCTGTTTTTT. Its protein product is CAISDLGQNTGELFF.

V usage is TRBV7-9 and J usage is TRBJ1-2, with D possibly being TRBD1 (5 bases). Trimming left V 2 bases short and J 7 bases short, with 8 bases between. CDR1 and CDR2 from the germline V gene are SEHNR and FQNEAQ (reference sequence). This CDR3 comprises 12 residues. The CDR3 DNA follows: TGTGCCAGCAGCTTACGGGGCATTGGCTACACCTTC. This translates into CASSLRGIGYTF.

The chain uses TRBV6-5 and TRBJ2-5, with 11 bases identical to TRBD1. From germline, CDR1 is MNHEY and CDR2 SVGAGI. The junction had 7 bases not matched to a gene; V was cut back by 4 bases and J by 3 bases. The CDR3 is made up of 16 amino acids. CDR3 nucleotides: TGTGCCAGCAGTTCCAGCCGGACAGGGGGCGAAGAGACCCAGTACTTC. Translation gives CASSSSRTGGEETQYF.

This clonotype has a handful of counts. This chain links TRBV24-1 with TRBJ2-3, with D maybe TRBD2 (6 bases). The germline CDR1 and CDR2 sequences are KGHDR and SFDVKD. The CDR3 sequence is 16 residues long. The ends were cut back, 4 bases at V and 4 bases at J, with 17 bases in the middle. This CDR3 is CATSETSGPRSDTQYF. For the CDR3, the DNA is TGTGCCACCAGTGAAACAAGCGGGCCGAGGTCAGATACGCAGTATTTT.

There are a few counts of this clonotype. The V call is TRBV20-1, the J call TRBJ2-7; TRBD1 matches 9 bases. CDR1 is DFQATT, CDR2 SNEGSKA, per germline (reference sequence). The CDR3 consists of 14 residues. V shed 4 bases, J shed 2 bases, and the junction held 6 bases outside the gene matches. The DNA for the CDR3 is TGCAGTGCTAAGTCGGGACAGGGACCCTACGAGCAGTACTTC. Residues: CSAKSGQGPYEQYF.

V and J are TRBV27 and TRBJ2-3; D gene unclear. The CDR3 contains 12 residues. Germline-derived CDR1 and CDR2 are MNHEY and SMNVEV (reference sequence). V lost 6 bases, J lost 7 bases, and 11 bases lay in between. In DNA form, the CDR3 reads TGTGCCAGCAGCCCGGTCAAGAATACGCAGTATTTT. This translates into CASSPVKNTQYF.

The chain has TRBV10-1 and TRBJ2-1; 15 bases align to TRBD2. V dropped 5 bases and J dropped 8; count of bases not matched to a gene: 4. The germline V gene encodes CDR1 WNHNN and CDR2 SYGVQD (reference sequence). The CDR3 contains 15 residues. The CDR3 loop is CASSRTSGRADEQFF. CDR3 in DNA: TGCGCCAGCAGTCGGACTAGCGGGAGGGCCGATGAGCAGTTCTTC.

The chain links TRBV4-3 to TRBJ2-3; 10 bases match TRBD2. V shed 0 bases and J 5 bases; nucleotides not matched to a gene: 8. The CDR3 totals 17 residues. CDR1 LGHNA and CDR2 YSLEER come from the germline V gene. CDR3 region: CASSQDPLAGAGDTQYF. The CDR3, as DNA: TGCGCCAGCAGCCAAGATCCCCTAGCGGGGGCGGGAGATACGCAGTATTTT.

The V and J genes are TRBV25-1 and TRBJ2-7, with D maybe TRBD1 (5 bases). The CDR3 is made up of 13 amino acids. Trimming took off 7 bases at V and 5 bases at J, with 15 bases between the two ends. Germline loops: CDR1 MGHDK, CDR2 SYGVNS. The CDR3 coding sequence is TGTGCCAGCAATTCTTTATGGGGCAACGAGCAGTACTTC. It yields the protein CASNSLWGNEQYF.

The chain uses TRBV29-1 and TRBJ2-3; D is possibly TRBD2 (5 bases). The CDR3 spans 11 residues. The V gene lost 4 bases and the J gene lost 14 bases, with 16 bases spanning the gap. CDR1 is SQVTM and CDR2 is ANQGSEA in the germline V gene. The CDR3 DNA reads as TGCAGCGTTGCTGGGAGTAGTAGGGCGTATTTT. It is translated as CSVAGSSRAYF.

In its sample, this clonotype was seen a few times. The chain joins TRBV2 to TRBJ1-1; D gene unclear. The CDR3 consists of 15 residues. Deletions cut 4 bases from V and 2 bases from J, with 14 bases between. Germline V lookup: CDR1 SNHLY, CDR2 FYNNEI. The CDR3 coding sequence is TGTGCCAGCAGTGTCTTCCAGGCACTAAACACTGAAGCTTTCTTT. It is translated as CASSVFQALNTEAFF.

The V gene is TRBV6-1, the J gene TRBJ1-4; D perhaps matches TRBD1 (5 bases). The CDR3 is made up of 15 amino acids. The V gene lost 5 bases and the J gene lost 7 bases, with 17 bases spanning the gap. Per the germline V gene, CDR1 is MNHNS and CDR2 is SASEGT. The CDR3 DNA is TGTGCCAGCAGTAGGACACCGGGGGTCGGTGAAAAACTGTTTTTT. It is translated as CASSRTPGVGEKLFF.

V gene TRBV20-1 combines with J gene TRBJ1-6, with 7 bases identical to TRBD1. The germline V gene has CDR1 DFQATT and CDR2 SNEGSKA (reference sequence). CDR3 size: 15 residues. V trimming: 5 bases; J trimming: 7 bases; junction bases outside the gene matches: 11. DNA for the CDR3: TGCAGTGCTGGAAGAGACAGGGCACCCAATTCACCCCTCCACTTT. Residues: CSAGRDRAPNSPLHF.

This clonotype was counted between two and nine times. CDR3 DNA: TGCGCCAGCAGCCAACGACTAGCGCGGGGCACCGGGGAGCTGTTTTTT. Translation: CASSQRLARGTGELFF. This chain uses TRBV4-3 with TRBJ2-2; 8 nucleotides line up with TRBD2. The CDR3 totals 16 residues. Germline CDR1 reads LGHNA; CDR2 reads YSLEER. Germline trimming cut 2 bases from V and 4 bases from J; bases unmatched to any gene: 6.

This clonotype was found a few times. The chain combines TRBV20-1 with TRBJ2-1; weak D call: TRBD2 (6 bases). The CDR3 is made up of 13 amino acids. Between the trimmed V and J ends, which lost 5 bases and 4 bases, there was a span of 12 bases. Germline values: CDR1 DFQATT, CDR2 SNEGSKA (reference sequence). The CDR3 region is CSAEDYVYNEQFF. CDR3 sequence (DNA): TGCAGTGCTGAGGACTACGTATACAATGAGCAGTTCTTC.

This chain uses TRBV4-3 with TRBJ2-2, with D perhaps TRBD2 (6 bases). The V and J ends lost 0 bases and 1 base respectively, with 9 bases between them. The CDR3 is 16 amino acids. Germline lookup yields CDR1 LGHNA and CDR2 YSLEER. The CDR3 sequence is CASSQDPAGNTGELFF. Here the CDR3 DNA reads TGCGCCAGCAGCCAAGATCCAGCGGGGAACACCGGGGAGCTGTTTTTT.

V gene TRBV7-9 combines with J gene TRBJ2-7; 9 nucleotides line up with TRBD1. Germline-derived CDR1 and CDR2 are SEHNR and FQNEAQ (reference sequence). The ends lost 1 base at V and 5 bases at J; junction bases unmatched: 6. The CDR3 spans 15 residues. CDR3 amino acids: CASSLVGTGSHEQYF. The CDR3 nucleotides are TGTGCCAGCAGCTTAGTTGGGACAGGGTCCCACGAGCAGTACTTC.

This clonotype was counted at least ten times. The V call is TRBV12-3 or TRBV12-4, the J call TRBJ2-5; D is undetermined. V dropped 3 bases and J dropped 5 bases, with 10 bases sitting between them. The CDR3 sequence is 13 residues long. The CDR3 loop is CASSLGSTETQYF. CDR3 nucleotides: TGTGCCAGCAGTTTGGGCTCGACCGAGACCCAGTACTTC.

V usage is TRBV18 and J usage is TRBJ1-1; 7 positions match TRBD1. CDR1 and CDR2 from the germline V gene are KGHSH and LQKENI. The CDR3 spans 14 residues. J lost 4 bases, V lost 3 bases, and 5 bases had no gene match. The CDR3 loop reads CASSPKGAGTEAFF. DNA for the CDR3: TGTGCCAGCTCACCCAAGGGGGCCGGCACTGAAGCTTTCTTT.

This clonotype was detected only a few times. This chain connects TRBV7-2 to TRBJ2-7, with D perhaps TRBD1 (6 bases). This CDR3 spans 16 amino acids. The germline V gene encodes CDR1 SGHTA and CDR2 FQGNSA. V was pared by 1 base and J by 4 bases, with 17 bases between. The CDR3 nucleotides are TGTGCCAGCAGCTTAGTGCCCGACAGGTTTTTATACGAGCAGTACTTC. Its translation: CASSLVPDRFLYEQYF.

The chain recombines TRBV29-1 with TRBJ2-3; maybe TRBD2 (5 bases). Germline assignment: CDR1 SQVTM and CDR2 ANQGSEA. The CDR3 spans 14 residues. With 5 bases removed from V and 0 bases from J, the gap between germline ends came to 12 bases. DNA for the CDR3: TGCAGCGTTTCGGAGCGGAGGAGCACAGATACGCAGTATTTT. The encoded protein is CSVSERRSTDTQYF.